This TCR beta chain was captured by sequencing in a study of cytomegalovirus exposure and HLA in healthy donors (dated by TCRdb to 2016 to 2017). About the study as a whole: According to an earlier analysis of 587 of the donors, some 170 million T cells yielded 117 million unique TCR beta sequences and 276 Gb of sequence data. All discovery cohort repertoires had been generated using a single sequencing platform. Rather than using new phenotypic data, the later analysis identified candidate immune exposures from TCR beta sequences and from how often those sequences occurred across donors. In an earlier analysis of several hundred of the donors, high-throughput TCR beta sequencing was used to judge whether each TCR beta V gene segment behaved as functional or pseudogenic. An early release that covered about 600 HLA-typed donors contained 250 to 350 gigabases of sequencing data and approximately 85 million unique TCR sequences. High-throughput TCR immunosequencing, statistical association of individual TCRs with disease status, and machine learning were combined to predict cytomegalovirus infection status. Donor age, sex, ethnicity and CMV serostatus were compiled together with the repertoire data. Both class I and class II loci were covered by HLA typing, at four-digit resolution. A later analysis re-examined previously published TCR beta repertoires from more than 650 donors and added high-resolution HLA genotyping to investigate patterns of TCR occurrence. In a later genetic analysis, genome-wide SNP genotypes for about three fifths of the 666 donors were used, and that subset was treated as a discovery cohort. The study profiled the T cell repertoires of around 700 subjects by immunosequencing and related them to cytomegalovirus serostatus. Of the approximately 400 genotyped donors, over 80% were placed in the genetic ancestry cluster associated with self-reported Caucasian donors. In addition to the first cohort of approximately 650 subjects, a separate validation cohort of 130 or so different subjects was used. The study aimed to test whether signatures of past pathogen exposure could be identified by cataloging public T cell receptors. Among about 400 genotyped donors of the cohort, an average of around 250,000 unique TCR beta nucleotide sequences was sequenced per donor, of which about 18% were non-productive. Four or five DR-DQ haplotypes were treated as single units for association and clustering because of strong linkage in the cohort. The number of donors typed differed by locus, with 629-630 for A, B, C, DRB1 and DQB1, roughly 520 for DQA1, about 610 for DPA1, and 450 to 480 for DPB1. On the study overall, not on this receptor specifically: In a later genetic analysis, a missense DCLRE1C variant was associated with V-gene and J-gene trimming of TCR beta chains, and the association was replicated in an independent cohort. According to a later analysis, TCR association rates differed among HLA loci, with DRB1 alleles showing the most associated TCRs and HLA-C alleles showing the fewest. In a later analysis, several top co-occurrence clusters were reported to appear linked to parvovirus B19, influenza, CMV and Epstein-Barr virus. Because some donors lacked HLA typing at each locus, the association tests relied only on the typed subset. In vitro tests confirmed that a few of the cytomegalovirus-associated TCR beta chains recognize cytomegalovirus antigens. The authors suggested that the approach could potentially be generalized to other disease states and immunological phenotypes. This cohort had only TCR beta chains sequenced, and the lack of alpha or paired-chain data limited which features could be detected. The classifier was reported to diagnose cytomegalovirus status with high specificity and sensitivity in both the original cohort and the validation cohort. Broadly in line with IMGT annotations, most TCR beta V segments showed up in productive rearrangements about 87% or about 30% of the time in an earlier analysis of several hundred of the donors. Because counts were too low, some 17 rarely observed V segments, including chromosome 9 orphons, were left out of the earlier analysis of over 550 of the donors. A cluster of highly shared sequence variants was judged likely to represent a technical artifact of the sequencing pipeline. In the study, some 180 TCR beta chains were listed as associated with cytomegalovirus. A later analysis found that most CMV-associated TCR beta chains appeared HLA-restricted, with HLA associations seemingly driven largely by CMV exposure. Roughly uniform sequencing depth across donors was assumed in presence/absence analyses, although this assumption may not hold. Correlated functional status among segregating V segments might reflect linkage disequilibrium, but an unknown experimental factor could not be ruled out. The only immune exposure information available for the cohort was CMV serostatus. A further reported finding was that TCR beta sequences accurately predicted the HLA-A and HLA-B alleles for most subjects in the first cohort. Compared with the approximately 670-donor mean, donors in an Asian-associated ancestry cluster had fewer N-insertions in productive TCRs, according to a later genetic analysis. At a false discovery rate of 0.05, a later analysis linked 16,951 TCR beta sequences to specific HLA alleles. A later analysis found that HLA-associated TCR beta chains were more clonally expanded and had lower generation probabilities than equally common non-associated chains. Most TCR sequences were seen in very few donors, while some public TCRs were found in many individuals. Some IMGT-functional V segments, including TRBV6-2 and TRBV6-3, could not be distinguished by the 87-base-pair reads and were therefore excluded. When HLA alleles, especially DR and DQ, strongly co-occurred, attributing TCR associations to individual alleles was difficult.

As to this clone: Its cognate antigen has yet to be identified. Base quality data are lacking; no much larger clone is found one base away.

CDR1 LGHNA and CDR2 YNFKEQ were looked up in the germline V gene. Counted from cysteine to phenylalanine, this CDR3 has 15 amino acids. Only the CDR3 part of the read is kept: 45 bases, read in frame from the first base. V is cut by 0 bases and J by 8 bases, and the space between the germline ends is 14 bases. Library preparation was by the immunoSEQ multiplex PCR assay. A mixture of 60 forward primers for TCR Vbeta segments and 13 reverse primers for TCR Jbeta segments was used in the multiplex PCR. The CDR3 region of rearranged TCR beta genes was amplified from genomic DNA by a multiplex PCR assay. The amplified TCR beta libraries were sequenced on the Illumina HiSeq System as 87-base-pair reads. Per the source publication's procedure: A later analysis counted around 72 million unique TCR beta chains across the 666 repertoires, and about 10 million of these chains were shared by at least two donors. To remove PCR and sequencing errors, raw reads were error-corrected and collapsed into unique sequences using a nearest-neighbor algorithm that merged closely related sequences. To assign V, D and J gene segments, CDR3 sequences were aligned to IMGT reference sequences. For a sequence to be retained, a match of at least six nucleotides was required to both a V gene segment and a J gene segment. A rearrangement was called productive if the CDR3 had no stop codons and remained in frame with V and J, and every other rearrangement was called non-productive. CDR3 was defined according to IMGT convention as the region running from the second conserved V-encoded cysteine to the conserved J-encoded phenylalanine. The earlier analysis of more than 450 of the donors excluded sequences that lacked an unambiguous match to a single V gene segment. An earlier analysis of several hundred of the donors classified V segments as functional when productive rearrangements were above 56.7% and as segregating when the standard deviation between donors was above 5%. To diagnose cytomegalovirus status from the catalog of TCR beta chain sequences, a statistical classification framework was built. A later analysis assigned V and J genes by comparing TCR nucleotide sequences with IMGT/GENE-DB human TR gene sequences. Using the TCRdist pipeline, a later analysis assigned CDR3 sequences along with most-parsimonious VDJ recombination scenarios. In a later analysis, each TCR beta chain was defined by its CDR3 amino acid sequence together with its V-gene family, and reads lacking a unique V-gene family were excluded. To address suspected cross-contamination and a sequencing artifact, a later analysis removed 592 highly shared, low-generation-probability nucleotide sequences. In a later analysis, a clonal expansion index was calculated for each public chain from normalized within-repertoire ranks of inferred template counts. In a later analysis, generation probabilities were computed using a VDJ recombination model fitted to out-of-frame rearrangements, and the results were checked against IGoR. In a later analysis, TCR-TCR, TCR-HLA and TCR-CMV co-occurrence was scored with hypergeometric tests, and a repertoire-size bias correction was applied to TCR pairs. In a later analysis, false discovery rates were estimated by permuting HLA or CMV assignments 20 times. A later analysis grouped co-occurring TCRs with DBSCAN, adding TCRdist sequence similarity when clustering within HLA-allele-positive subsets. Repertoires with fewer than 30,000 or more than 120,000 public chains were left out of co-occurrence clustering, as were five repertoires with anomalous nucleotide sharing. The table comes from immuneACCESS by way of TCRdb, which keeps in-frame sequences with V and J called. Part of the clones is missing from these tables; in studies checked, under half for an unresolved V gene and the rest for unknown reasons. V and J calls and clone size are given by that table; D and trimming were obtained from the DNA. The sample contains around 130,000 clones, roughly 85% of them found a single time. The top ten clones comprise roughly 1.1% of the sample.

The cohort was made up of roughly 670 healthy bone marrow donors. At the time of sampling, every cohort member was nominally healthy, though immune exposures that went unrecorded were likely present. The donor tested CMV seronegative, placing the donor among the 350 or so seronegative members of the cohort. Each donor provided a peripheral blood sample, and peripheral blood mononuclear cells were used for TCR beta sequencing. The Qiagen DNeasy Blood Extraction Kit was used to extract genomic DNA from the blood cell samples. This sequence originates from a boy younger than 18 in good health and CMV-seronegative. Sequenced sample: PBMCs. The chain uses TRBV4-2 and TRBJ2-1; the D gene is perhaps TRBD2, on 5 matching bases. The CDR3 region reads CASSQDPGSPYEQFF. The DNA sequence reads TGTGCCAGCAGCCAAGACCCGGGGAGTCCATATGAGCAGTTCTTC.